This T cell receptor beta chain was sequenced for a study of blood T cell repertoires in COVID-19 (dated by TCRdb to 2018 to 2021). A note on the overall study: Samples from collaborators originated in the United States, Italy and Spain and spanned both the acute and convalescent phases of COVID-19. The sample metadata nearly always contained a de-identified subject ID, COVID-19 status, age in years and sex. The repertoires were released in a freely available public database meant as a resource for research on the immune response to SARS-CoV-2. Samples came from the ongoing ImmuneRACE study (first 160 participants) plus 1,254 subjects from 6 global collaborators. Subjects who had been exposed to COVID-19, were actively infected with it, or had recovered from it provided the deeply sampled blood TCRbeta repertoires that made up the dataset. The material from the prospective study consisted of cDNA or gDNA derived from T cells, B-cell-depleted T cells, or PBMCs. Where available, HLA class I and class II types were obtained from metadata supplied by the sample provider rather than from assay-based typing. The paper's findings and limits, for the study overall: The quantity of clinical and demographic metadata differed by source and by participant and was supplied without curation.

As for this clone: This receptor's antigen is unknown. Within one base of it there is no much larger clone, and no base qualities were kept.

Participants in the prospective study were enrolled through a virtual design, were aged roughly 18 to 100 years, and lived in fewer than 30 United States geographic areas. To assign participants to cohorts, the prospective study relied on clinical history that participants themselves reported in a screening survey and a study questionnaire. ImmuneRACE Cohort 3 recovered participants were defined by two consecutive negative NP/OP PCR tests, healthcare professional clearance, or symptom resolution. Each participant in the prospective study had whole blood, serum and a nasopharyngeal or oropharyngeal swab collected by mobile phlebotomists. Additional blood draws and questionnaires over an approximately 2-month period could optionally be provided by prospective study participants. Blood samples from the prospective study were shipped frozen or at room temperature prior to DNA extraction. TCRbeta CDR3 regions were amplified from genomic DNA by means of the immunoSEQ Assay, a bias-controlled multiplex PCR. Regarding the original processing steps: The number of nucleated cells in each sample was estimated by amplification of reference gene primers within the assay. To quantify the absolute abundance of each unique TCRbeta CDR3 rearrangement, sequence reads were collapsed and filtered. Productive Simpson clonality was computed per sample as the square root of Simpson's diversity index over productive rearrangements. The source is immuneACCESS, and TCRdb retained only in-frame sequences with V and J called. Part of the clones is not carried over; for the studies checked, unresolved V genes explain less than half of this, and the remainder is unexplained. V, J and clone size reflect that table, while D and trimming were determined from the DNA. This sample comprises about 250,000 clones, 80% to 90% of them detected only once. Jointly, the top ten make up 2.4% of the sample.

This sequence was found in a woman under 30 who had recovered from COVID-19. Sequencing was carried out using PBMCs or T cells enriched from blood (not recorded which).

The nucleotide sequence reads TGTGCCAGCAGCCAATCGGGGTACTCCTACGAGCAGTACTTC. Its translation reads: CASSQSGYSYEQYF. The rearrangement combines TRBV28 with TRBJ2-7; the D gene is perhaps TRBD2, from 5 matching bases. The CDR3 measures 14 amino acids from cysteine to phenylalanine. Only the CDR3 DNA is retained, 42 bases long and in frame from the first base. CDR1 and CDR2, per the germline V gene, are MDHEN and SYDVKM. V and J lose 6 bases and 0 bases, and a span of 12 bases separates them.